The clone carrying this TCR beta chain is medium-sized (0.01 to 0.1%) by share. Its antigen remains unknown. Mixed lymphocyte reaction cells were cocultured at 37°C for more than 5 days. The data are from a study of siplizumab effects on memory and regulatory T cells. Trimming took 9 bases from V and 5 from J, leaving 20 bases between them. CDR1 MDHEN and CDR2 SYDVKM come from the germline V gene. This CDR3 has 15 residues. The data were produced by immunoSEQ multiplex PCR, yet TCRdb's version contains in-frame clones alone and is incomplete. The top ten hold around a fifth of the sample, which has 9,000 to 13,000 clones, around 45% seen once.

Sequenced sample: CFSE-low (dividing) CD4+ T cells sorted from an allogeneic mixed lymphocyte reaction. This sequence joins TRBV28 and TRBJ1-5, with D possibly being TRBD1 (5 bases). This clonotype was obtained from a human donor in good health; the cells came from an allogeneic mixed lymphocyte reaction. The CDR3 coding sequence is TGTGCCAGTAGTGCAGGGACGGGTCGATATCAGCCCCAGCATTTT. Encoded protein: CASSAGTGRYQPQHF. Supplemented by reference TRBV28 and TRBJ1-5, the full variable domain reads DVKVTQSSRYLVKRTGEKVFLECVQDMDHENMFWYRQDPGLGLRLIYFSYDVKMKEKGDIPEGYSVSREKKERFSLILESASTNQTSMYLCASSAGTGRYQPQHFGDGTRLSIL.